Below are 12 T cell receptor beta chains sequenced from a single sample in a study of T cells in Graves' hyperthyroidism and ophthalmopathy (dated by TCRdb to about 2019). Library prep was done by multiplex PCR. The reads were generated on an Illumina HiSeq 2000. The TCR beta CDR3 regions were amplified from RNA transcripts. The TCR CDR3 was subjected to a first round of RT-PCR using the HTBI primer set and the Qiagen OneStep RT-PCR kit. TCRdb ran its own pipeline on the public reads, namely fastp trimming at Q25 and MiXCR clone calling, and kept in-frame beta chains. CDR3 protein sequences are deduplicated, and each keeps its most common genes and DNA. The sample records roughly 580,000 distinct CDR3 sequences, about 15% of which are singletons. 5.8% of the sample rests with the top ten. The material sequenced was blood. Receptors were obtained from a woman in her 30s with Graves' hyperthyroidism that later progressed to Graves' ophthalmopathy.

With respect to this clonotype: The junction departs from germline at one end; a sequencing error may be responsible. This sequence joins TRBV30 and TRBJ2-2; 7 positions agree with TRBD2. This CDR3 is built from 16 residues. Germline assignment: CDR1 GTSNPN and CDR2 SVGIG (reference sequence). CDR3 in DNA: TGTGCCTGGAGTCCCCCGTCAGCGGGGACCACCCGGGAGCTGTTTTTT. It is translated as CAWSPPSAGTTRELFF.

About this clonotype: Lacking the conserved final phenylalanine or tryptophan, this CDR3 likely reflects a read error. The limits of the CDR3 on the DNA are not certain, so only TCRdb's listed CDR3 is given. This chain links TRBV14 with TRBJ2-2; the D segment call TRBD1 is taken from the table without a DNA check. Ends included, the CDR3 has 17 residues. Germline loops: CDR1 SGHDN, CDR2 FVKESK. CDR3 loop: CVSSPRFGQGYTGEQFL.

This clonotype was recorded many times. The chain carries TRBV10-3 and TRBJ2-5; D may be TRBD2 (5 bases). Germline lookup yields CDR1 ENHRY and CDR2 SYGVKD. This CDR3 region has 13 residues. Trimming shortened V by 11 bases and J by 2 bases, and 15 bases separated the two germline ends. The CDR3 region is CAYSPGLQETQYF. As DNA, the CDR3 is TGTGCCTACTCCCCGGGATTACAAGAGACCCAGTACTTC.

In its sample, this clonotype was seen a few times. The genes are TRBV18 and TRBJ2-5, with D possibly matching TRBD1 (6 bases). CDR3 size: 16 residues. Looked up from germline, CDR1 is KGHSH and CDR2 is LQKENI. Between the trimmed V and J ends, which lost 6 bases and 3 bases, there was a span of 20 bases. The CDR3 loop reads CASSRNQGSGEETQYF. CDR3 in DNA: TGTGCCAGCTCCCGAAATCAGGGGAGTGGGGAAGAGACCCAGTACTTC.

This chain connects TRBV11-2 to TRBJ2-2; 12 bases match TRBD1. Germline values: CDR1 SGHAT, CDR2 FQNNGV. This CDR3 comprises 19 residues. V shed 4 bases, J shed 6 bases, and the junction held 15 bases outside the gene matches. CDR3 sequence: CASSYLGPGQGARSGELFF. CDR3 bases: TGTGCCAGCAGCTACCTCGGCCCGGGACAGGGGGCGCGGTCCGGGGAGCTGTTTTTT.

This clonotype was recorded a few times. This could be a read error, since a much larger clone is one nucleotide away. This rearrangement joins TRBV12-5 to TRBJ2-3; possibly TRBD2 for D (6 bases). Trimming cost V 6 bases and J 8 bases, with 18 bases left between them. Per the germline V gene, CDR1 is LGHNT and CDR2 is FRNRAP. The CDR3 spans 14 residues. In DNA form, the CDR3 reads TGTGCTAGTGGCCTTTCCCCGGGAGCAGGTACGCAGTATTTT. Protein: CASGLSPGAGTQYF.

This chain connects TRBV5-4 to TRBJ1-1; D gene ambiguous. This CDR3 contains 15 residues. Per the germline V gene, CDR1 is SGHNT and CDR2 is YYREEE (reference sequence). Trimming took off 4 bases at V and 6 bases at J, with 19 bases between the two ends. The CDR3 is CASSPNSLGSSEAFF. The CDR3 region has the DNA TGTGCCAGCAGCCCTAACTCTCTTGGTTCGTCTGAAGCTTTCTTT. The whole variable domain, remainder taken from reference TRBV5-4 and TRBJ1-1, is ETGVTQSPTHLIKTRGQQVTLRCSSQSGHNTVSWYQQALGQGPQFIFQYYREEENGRGNFPPRFSGLQFPNYSSELNVNALELDDSALYLCASSPNSLGSSEAFFGQGTRLTVV.

This clonotype showed up just a few times. The V call is TRBV7-8, the J call TRBJ1-1; perhaps TRBD1 as D (5 bases). The length of the CDR3 is 15 residues. Looked up from germline, CDR1 is SGHVS and CDR2 is FQNEAQ. V was trimmed by 2 bases and J by 1 base, leaving 11 bases between them. This CDR3 reads CASSLQGDPNTEAFF. The CDR3 DNA follows: TGTGCCAGCAGCTTACAAGGGGACCCGAACACTGAAGCTTTCTTT.

This clonotype has a handful of counts. The J gene is TRBJ1-2, the V gene TRBV7-3; D perhaps matches TRBD1 (5 bases). The germline gives CDR1 SGHTA, CDR2 FQGTGA. CDR3 length equals 16 residues. The germline V and J ends were trimmed by 4 bases and 2 bases, with 17 bases remaining between them. In DNA form, the CDR3 reads TGTGCCAGCAGCTCAAAACCCCCGGACACCAACTATGGCTACACCTTC. It codes for CASSSKPPDTNYGYTF.

Many counts were recorded for this clonotype. The chain recombines TRBV7-9 with TRBJ1-1, with D maybe TRBD1 (5 bases). Looked up from germline, CDR1 is SEHNR and CDR2 is FQNEAQ (reference sequence). The CDR3 extends over 15 amino acids. V was clipped by 5 bases and J by 3 bases, with 16 bases between them. The CDR3 loop reads CASSDTGQGDTEAFF. Here the CDR3 DNA reads TGTGCCAGCAGCGACACCGGGCAGGGAGACACTGAAGCTTTCTTT.

Notes on this clonotype: It may be a read error: a sequence one base away is much more abundant. The V gene is TRBV20-1, the J gene TRBJ2-7; no firm D call. The V gene's germline CDR1 is DFQATT and CDR2 SNEGSKA (reference sequence). The CDR3 is 11 amino acids. V was cut by 4 bases and J by 7 bases, with 11 bases left in between. CDR3 amino acids: CSAKEIAEQYF. DNA for the CDR3: TGCAGTGCTAAAGAGATTGCGGAGCAGTACTTC.

The chain joins TRBV19 to TRBJ2-1, with D possibly matching TRBD2 (6 bases). V was pared by 1 base and J by 7 bases, with 11 bases between. Per germline, CDR1 LNHDA and CDR2 SQIVND (reference sequence). This CDR3 has 14 residues. The CDR3 coding sequence is TGTGCCAGTAGTATAGCGGCAGGGAGGAATGAGCAGTTCTTC. Encoded protein: CASSIAAGRNEQFF.